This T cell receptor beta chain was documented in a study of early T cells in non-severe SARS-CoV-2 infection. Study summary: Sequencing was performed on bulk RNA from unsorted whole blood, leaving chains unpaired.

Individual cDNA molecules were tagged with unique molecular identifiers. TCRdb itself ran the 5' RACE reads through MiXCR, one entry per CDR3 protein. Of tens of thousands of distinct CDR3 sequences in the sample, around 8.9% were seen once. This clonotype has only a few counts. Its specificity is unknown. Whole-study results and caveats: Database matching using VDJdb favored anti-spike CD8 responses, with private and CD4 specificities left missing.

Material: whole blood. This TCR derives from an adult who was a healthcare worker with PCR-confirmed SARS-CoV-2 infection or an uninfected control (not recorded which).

CDR3 protein: CASSFQGQPQHF. The CDR3 DNA reads as TGTGCCAGCAGTTTCCAGGGGCAGCCCCAGCATTTT. This chain connects TRBV28 to TRBJ1-5; D is perhaps TRBD1 (6 bases). The CDR3 spans 12 residues. In germline, CDR1 is MDHEN, CDR2 SYDVKM. Trimming left V 3 bases short and J 7 bases short, with 7 bases between.